These 9 T cell receptor beta chains were all obtained from the same sample, sequenced in a study of shared clonotypes between healthy human individuals. Profiling relied on immunoSEQ multiplex PCR, and the TCRdb table lists in-frame clones only, not all of them. The sample includes 1.6 million or so clones, about 96% of them seen just once. The specimen sequenced was naive CD4+ T cells sorted from blood. This sample's subset: CD45RA+ positively selected. All receptors derive from a man aged 25-45 years in good health.

The J gene is TRBJ2-2, the V gene TRBV5-1; the match to TRBD1 covers 7 bases. This CDR3 has 15 amino acids. Trimming removed 5 bases from V and 4 bases from J; junction bases left unmatched: 8. Per germline, CDR1 SGHRS and CDR2 YFSETQ. This CDR3 reads CASRKGGAGTGELFF. In nucleotides, the CDR3 is TGCGCCAGCAGAAAAGGGGGCGCGGGCACCGGGGAGCTGTTTTTT.

With respect to this clone: Other DNA sequences from this sample encode an identical CDR3 as well. This CDR3 reads CASSLPQETQYF. DNA of the CDR3: TGTGCCAGCAGCTTACCCCAAGAGACCCAGTACTTC. The chain uses TRBV7-6 and TRBJ2-5, with D uncertain. Trimming left V 2 bases short and J 1 base short, with 2 bases between. There are 12 residues in the CDR3. Germline CDR1 and CDR2: SGHVS and FNYEAQ.

The chain links TRBV5-6 to TRBJ2-1; 13 positions match TRBD2. This CDR3 spans 16 amino acids. V gave up 3 bases and J gave up 3 bases; unmatched junction bases: 3. Looked up from germline, CDR1 is SGHDT and CDR2 is YYEEEE. The CDR3 loop is CASSWRTSGSYNEQFF. CDR3 in DNA: TGTGCCAGCAGCTGGCGGACTAGCGGGAGCTACAATGAGCAGTTCTTC.

V gene TRBV4-3 combines with J gene TRBJ1-1; D is unresolved. This CDR3 region has 13 residues. With 4 bases removed from V and 0 bases from J, the gap between germline ends came to 6 bases. CDR1 LGHNA and CDR2 YSLEER come from the germline V gene. CDR3 region: CASSLQLNTEAFF. The CDR3 DNA reads TGCGCCAGCAGCCTCCAGTTGAACACTGAAGCTTTCTTT.

To note about this clone: This CDR3 is also generated by other DNA sequences in the sample. As DNA, the CDR3 is TGTGCCAGCGGGACTAGCGGCACAGATACGCAGTATTTT. This translates into CASGTSGTDTQYF. The V call is TRBV9, the J call TRBJ2-3; 10 nucleotides align to TRBD2. V lost 7 bases and J lost 1; bases outside the gene matches: 0. Germline V gives CDR1 SGDLS, CDR2 YYNGEE. This CDR3 comprises 13 residues.

The chain employs TRBV4-2 and TRBJ2-7; the D gene is possibly TRBD2 (7 bases). The CDR3 totals 15 residues. Germline assignment: CDR1 LGHNA and CDR2 YNFKEQ. Between the trimmed V and J ends, which lost 1 base and 7 bases, there was a span of 17 bases. CDR3 loop: CASSQANRGAREQYF. CDR3 in DNA: TGTGCCAGCAGCCAAGCGAACCGGGGGGCCCGGGAGCAGTACTTC.

This clone was recorded once. V is TRBV5-4 and J is TRBJ2-7, with D unresolved. V was trimmed by 4 bases and J by 3 bases, leaving 11 bases between them. Germline assignment: CDR1 SGHNT and CDR2 YYREEE (reference sequence). This CDR3 is 13 amino acids long. The CDR3, as DNA: TGTGCCAGCAGCCATAAAACAGACTACGAGCAGTACTTC. Amino acids: CASSHKTDYEQYF.

The genes are TRBV19 and TRBJ2-2; 10 bases align to TRBD2. Germline V lookup: CDR1 LNHDA, CDR2 SQIVND (reference sequence). The CDR3 contains 15 residues. V lost 8 bases to trimming and J lost 6 bases; unmatched junction nucleotides: 9. The CDR3 reads CASSGLASIPGELFF. The CDR3 nucleotides read TGTGCCAGTTCGGGACTAGCGAGTATTCCCGGGGAGCTGTTTTTT.

This clone turned up a few times. The chain joins TRBV18 to TRBJ1-5; D is possibly TRBD1 (5 bases). Trimming removed 1 base from V and 5 bases from J, with 12 bases in between. Germline assignment: CDR1 KGHSH and CDR2 LQKENI. This CDR3 is 15 amino acids long. The CDR3 DNA reads TGTGCCAGCTCACCACGTTTGGGGGATGATCAGCCCCAGCATTTT. Its protein product is CASSPRLGDDQPQHF.